Included here is one T cell receptor (beta chain) sequence, with context. The antigen remains unidentified. TCR beta libraries carry UMIs added by 5'RACE template switching. Reprocessing the 5' RACE reads, TCRdb reports a single entry for every CDR3 protein and omits DNA. This table lists some 140,000 distinct CDR3 sequences. The CDR3 has 17 amino acids. Germline values: CDR1 LGHNT, CDR2 FRNRAP. This specimen belongs to a study of T cells expressing NK-cell markers. Study as a whole: The authors derived TCR beta repertoires from sorted CD3+CD56+NKG2C+, CD3+CD56+NKG2C- and CD3+CD56-NKG2C+ T cells. Seven of the eight sequenced donors were HCMV-seropositive; one was seronegative. Study results and caveats: No clear determination of HCMV specificity was made for expanded NKG2C+ T cell clones.

The rearrangement links TRBV12-5 to TRBJ2-2. The clonotype originates from a woman aged 50 to 65 in good health. The sequenced sample consisted of blood T cells: a sorted CD56 or NKG2C T cell subset, CD4+ or CD8+ T cells, or bulk PBMC T cells (not recorded which). CDR3 region: CASGLVRWQENTGELFF.